The 4 T cell receptor beta chains listed next were all sequenced from one sample in a study of T cell changes during pregnancy in multiple sclerosis. Some clones are missing from TCRdb's copy, which holds only in-frame ones; the method was immunoSEQ multiplex PCR. The sample comprises fewer than 140,000 clones, approximately 90% of which are singletons, and around 1.5% rests with the top ten. This sample comprised peripheral blood, obtained after pregnancy. The receptors here all came from a female donor with multiple sclerosis, enrolled in a pregnancy study.

Notes on this clone: No conserved phenylalanine or tryptophan is present at the end of the CDR3, so a read error is the likely explanation. It is unclear where the CDR3 begins or ends on the DNA, so no DNA is shown, and the CDR3 is as TCRdb lists it. V usage is TRBV13 and J usage is TRBJ1-2. Germline V gene sequence: CDR1 PRHDT, CDR2 FYEKMQ (reference sequence). Inclusive of both ends, the CDR3 amounts to 11 amino acids. The CDR3 sequence is CASSTRGARRI.

This chain links TRBV27 with TRBJ2-2, with D tentatively TRBD2 (5 bases). V gave up 5 bases and J gave up 2 bases, with 6 bases separating them. This CDR3 has 13 amino acids. Germline CDR1 is MNHEY and CDR2 is SMNVEV (reference sequence). Here the CDR3 DNA reads TGTGCCAGCAGTCGACTAAACACCGGGGAGCTGTTTTTT. Protein: CASSRLNTGELFF.

The V and J genes are TRBV5-4 and TRBJ2-1; 9 bases line up with TRBD1. Trimming at V came to 4 bases and at J to 8 bases, leaving 7 bases not matched to a gene. The CDR3 extends over 14 amino acids. Germline V gives CDR1 SGHNT, CDR2 YYREEE (reference sequence). The chain's CDR3 is CASSVGQGRDEQFF. The CDR3 DNA sequence: TGTGCCAGCAGCGTGGGACAGGGAAGAGATGAGCAGTTCTTC.

The chain recombines TRBV19 with TRBJ1-5; tentative D call: TRBD1 (5 bases). The CDR3 loop spans 14 amino acids. Germline V gene data show CDR1 as LNHDA and CDR2 as SQIVND (reference sequence). The V end was cut by 7 bases, the J end by 3 bases, with 13 bases between. Here the CDR3 DNA reads TGTGCCAGTATGGTGGGGCAGAACAATCAGCCCCAGCATTTT. This gives the protein CASMVGQNNQPQHF.